A single sample gave rise to the 6 T cell receptor beta chains below, sequenced in a study of OX40 agonist ivuxolimab in advanced cancers. Libraries were built with the immunoSEQ multiplex PCR assay. TCRdb stores this immuneACCESS table with in-frame sequences only. Part of the clones is absent; in the studies checked, under half of the shortfall reflects unresolved V genes, and no reason is known for the rest. This sample holds about 95,000 clones; roughly 90% were observed only once. 2% to 3% of the sample goes to the ten largest clones. The sample in question was CD4+ or CD8+ T cells sorted from blood, obtained in a trial of the OX40 agonist ivuxolimab. These receptors originate from an adult with an advanced solid tumor such as melanoma, head and neck, liver or kidney cancer.

The chain uses TRBV18 and TRBJ1-2; D possibly corresponds to TRBD1 (5 bases). The CDR3 is 13 amino acids. CDR1 and CDR2 (germline): KGHSH, LQKENI. Trimming took 2 bases from V and 6 from J, leaving 10 bases between them. The CDR3 nucleotides are TGTGCCAGCTCACCAGGACTCAGGGATGGCTACACCTTC. Amino acid sequence: CASSPGLRDGYTF.

This chain uses TRBV5-1 with TRBJ1-1, with D maybe TRBD1 (5 bases). Germline values: CDR1 SGHRS, CDR2 YFSETQ. V lost 1 base and J 3 bases, leaving 13 bases between the germline ends. The CDR3 loop spans 15 amino acids. In DNA form, the CDR3 reads TGCGCCAGCAGCTTGCAGGGAGGTGGGGACACTGAAGCTTTCTTT. As protein: CASSLQGGGDTEAFF.

This clone was seen more than once but under ten times. This rearrangement joins TRBV18 to TRBJ2-7, with TRBD1 matching over 7 bases. The germline V gene encodes CDR1 KGHSH and CDR2 LQKENI. V lost 2 bases, J lost 4 bases, and 5 bases stayed unmatched. The CDR3 is 14 amino acids. The CDR3 coding sequence is TGTGCCAGCTCACCAGTGACAGGGCAATACGAGCAGTACTTC. The encoded protein is CASSPVTGQYEQYF. Looking up the rest from reference TRBV18 and TRBJ2-7 gives the full variable domain: NAGVMQNPRHLVRRRGQEARLRCSPMKGHSHVYWYRQLPEEGLKFMVYLQKENIIDESGMPKERFSAEFPKEGPSILRIQQVVRGDSAAYFCASSPVTGQYEQYFGPGTRLTVT.

The chain employs TRBV4-1 and TRBJ1-4, with D possibly being TRBD1 (6 bases). V was trimmed by 4 bases and J by 5 bases, leaving 14 bases between them. CDR1 is MGHRA, CDR2 YSYEKL, per germline. The length of the CDR3 is 15 residues. The CDR3 is CASSPRQVTNEKLFF. The CDR3 coding sequence is TGCGCCAGCAGCCCAAGACAGGTCACGAATGAAAAACTGTTTTTT.

J is TRBJ2-7 and V is TRBV28; the D is unclear. The germline V gene has CDR1 MDHEN and CDR2 SYDVKM. V lost 6 bases and J lost 9, with 15 bases in between. The CDR3 loop spans 12 amino acids. CDR3 sequence: CASRLPWGGQYF. DNA for the CDR3: TGTGCCAGCAGACTTCCTTGGGGTGGGCAGTACTTC.

CDR3 in amino acids: CAWSVLRKHTEAFF. The CDR3 bases are TGTGCCTGGAGTGTACTGCGAAAACACACTGAAGCTTTCTTT. This chain joins TRBV30 and TRBJ1-1; D ambiguous. CDR3 length equals 14 residues. Germline V gene sequence: CDR1 GTSNPN, CDR2 SVGIG (reference sequence). Between the trimmed V and J ends, which lost 0 bases and 3 bases, there was a span of 11 bases.